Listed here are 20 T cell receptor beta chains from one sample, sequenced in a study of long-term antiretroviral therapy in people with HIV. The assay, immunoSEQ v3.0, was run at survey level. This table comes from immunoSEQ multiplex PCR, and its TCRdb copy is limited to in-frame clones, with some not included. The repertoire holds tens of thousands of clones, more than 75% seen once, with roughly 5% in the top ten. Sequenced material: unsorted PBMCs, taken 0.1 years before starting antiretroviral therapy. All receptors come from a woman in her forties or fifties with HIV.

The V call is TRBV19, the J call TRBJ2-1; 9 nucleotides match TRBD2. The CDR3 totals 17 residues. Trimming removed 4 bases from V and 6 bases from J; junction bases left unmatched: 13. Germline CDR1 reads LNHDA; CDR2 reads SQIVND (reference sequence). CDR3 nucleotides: TGTGCCAGTAGTACGCAATCGACTAGCGGACCACGCAATGAGCAGTTCTTC. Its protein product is CASSTQSTSGPRNEQFF.

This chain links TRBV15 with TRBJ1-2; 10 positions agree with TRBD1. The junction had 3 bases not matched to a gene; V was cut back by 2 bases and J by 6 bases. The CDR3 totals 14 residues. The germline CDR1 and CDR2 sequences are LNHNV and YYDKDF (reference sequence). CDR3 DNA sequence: TGTGCCACCAGCAGAAGGACAGGGGGTCATGGCTACACCTTC. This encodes CATSRRTGGHGYTF. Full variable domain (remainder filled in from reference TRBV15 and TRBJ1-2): DAMVIQNPRYQVTQFGKPVTLSCSQTLNHNVMYWYQQKSSQAPKLLFHYYDKDFNNEADTPDNFQSRRPNTSFCFLDIRSPGLGDTAMYLCATSRRTGGHGYTFGSGTRLTVV.

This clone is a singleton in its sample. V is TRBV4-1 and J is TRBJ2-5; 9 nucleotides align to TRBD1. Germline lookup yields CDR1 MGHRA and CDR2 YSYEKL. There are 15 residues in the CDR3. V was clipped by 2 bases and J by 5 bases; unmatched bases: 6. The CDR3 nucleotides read TGCGCCAGCAGCCAAAGTCACAGGGGGCATGAGACCCAGTACTTC. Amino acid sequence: CASSQSHRGHETQYF.

CDR3 amino acids: CASSLNVGGLFF. The CDR3 DNA follows: TGTGCCAGTAGTCTAAATGTTGGGGGGCTGTTTTTT. The V gene is TRBV19, the J gene TRBJ1-4; tentative D call: TRBD1 (5 bases). Trimming removed 5 bases from V and 14 bases from J, with 15 bases in between. CDR1 and CDR2 from the germline V gene are LNHDA and SQIVND (reference sequence). The CDR3 length is 12 residues.

The CDR3 is CASSATGVGVAFF. CDR3 DNA: TGTGCCAGCAGTGCGACAGGGGTCGGGGTAGCTTTCTTT. The chain recombines TRBV27 with TRBJ1-1; 8 nucleotides match TRBD1. V lost 5 bases to trimming and J lost 10 bases; unmatched junction nucleotides: 9. This CDR3 is 13 amino acids long. Germline-derived CDR1 and CDR2 are MNHEY and SMNVEV (reference sequence).

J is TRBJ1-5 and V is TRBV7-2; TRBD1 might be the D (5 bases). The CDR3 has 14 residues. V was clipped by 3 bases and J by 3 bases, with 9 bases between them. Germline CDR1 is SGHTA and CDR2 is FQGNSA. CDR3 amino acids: CASSFRVPNQPQHF. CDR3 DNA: TGTGCCAGCAGCTTCAGGGTCCCCAATCAGCCCCAGCATTTT.

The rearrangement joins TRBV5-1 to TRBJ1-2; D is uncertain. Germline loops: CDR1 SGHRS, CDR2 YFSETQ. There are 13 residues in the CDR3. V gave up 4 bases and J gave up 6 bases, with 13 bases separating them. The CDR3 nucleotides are TGCGCCAGCAGCAGCCTGGTGAAAAATGGCTACACCTTC. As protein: CASSSLVKNGYTF. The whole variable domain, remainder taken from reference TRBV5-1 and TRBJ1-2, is KAGVTQTPRYLIKTRGQQVTLSCSPISGHRSVSWYQQTPGQGLQFLFEYFSETQRNKGNFPGRFSGRQFSNSRSEMNVSTLELGDSALYLCASSSLVKNGYTFGSGTRLTVV.

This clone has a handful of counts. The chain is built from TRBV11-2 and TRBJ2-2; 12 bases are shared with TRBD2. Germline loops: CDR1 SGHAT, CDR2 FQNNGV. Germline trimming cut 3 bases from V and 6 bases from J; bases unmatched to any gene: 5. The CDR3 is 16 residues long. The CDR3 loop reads CASSFPSGGAAGELFF. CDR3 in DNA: TGTGCCAGCAGCTTCCCTAGCGGGGGGGCAGCCGGGGAGCTGTTTTTT.

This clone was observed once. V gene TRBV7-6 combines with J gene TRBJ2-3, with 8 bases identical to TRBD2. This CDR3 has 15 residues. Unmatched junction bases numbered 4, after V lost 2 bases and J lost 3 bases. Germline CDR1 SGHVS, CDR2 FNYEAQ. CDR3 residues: CASSLRRGATDTQYF. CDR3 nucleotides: TGTGCCAGCAGCTTAAGGCGGGGGGCAACAGATACGCAGTATTTT.

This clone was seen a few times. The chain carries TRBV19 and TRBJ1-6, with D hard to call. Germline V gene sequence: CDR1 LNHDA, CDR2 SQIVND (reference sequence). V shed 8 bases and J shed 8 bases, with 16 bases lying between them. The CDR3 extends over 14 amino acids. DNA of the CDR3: TGTGCCAGTTCCGCTCTGAAACCCTATTCACCCCTCCACTTT. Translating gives CASSALKPYSPLHF. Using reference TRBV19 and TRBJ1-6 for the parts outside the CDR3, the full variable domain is DGGITQSPKYLFRKEGQNVTLSCEQNLNHDAMYWYRQDPGQGLRLIYYSQIVNDFQKGDIAEGYSVSREKKESFPLTVTSAQKNPTAFYLCASSALKPYSPLHFGNGTRLTVT.

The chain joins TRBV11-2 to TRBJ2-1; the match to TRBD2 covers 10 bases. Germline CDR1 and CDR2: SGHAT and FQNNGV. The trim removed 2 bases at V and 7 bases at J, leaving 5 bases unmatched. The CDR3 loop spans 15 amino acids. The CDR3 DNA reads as TGTGCCAGCAGCTTATGGGATAGCGGGGGGAATGAGCAGTTCTTC. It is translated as CASSLWDSGGNEQFF.

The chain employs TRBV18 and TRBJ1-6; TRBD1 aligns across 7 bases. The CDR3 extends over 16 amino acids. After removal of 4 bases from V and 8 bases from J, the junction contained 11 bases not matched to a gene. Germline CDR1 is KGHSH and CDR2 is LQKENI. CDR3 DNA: TGTGCCAGCTCACAGAACAGGGGCCTGGGGGATTCACCCCTCCACTTT. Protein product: CASSQNRGLGDSPLHF.

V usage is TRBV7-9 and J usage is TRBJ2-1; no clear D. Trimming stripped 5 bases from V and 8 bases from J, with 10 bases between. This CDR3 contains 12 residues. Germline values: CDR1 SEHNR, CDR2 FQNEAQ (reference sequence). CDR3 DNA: TGTGCCAGCAGCCTAAACGTCGATGAGCAGTTCTTC. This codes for CASSLNVDEQFF.

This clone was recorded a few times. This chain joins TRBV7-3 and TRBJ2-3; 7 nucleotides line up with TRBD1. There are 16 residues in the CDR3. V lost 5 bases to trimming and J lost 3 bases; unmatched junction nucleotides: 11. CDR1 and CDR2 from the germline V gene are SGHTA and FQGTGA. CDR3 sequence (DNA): TGTGCCAGCAGCCTTACCAGGGGGACGGGGACAGATACGCAGTATTTT. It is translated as CASSLTRGTGTDTQYF.

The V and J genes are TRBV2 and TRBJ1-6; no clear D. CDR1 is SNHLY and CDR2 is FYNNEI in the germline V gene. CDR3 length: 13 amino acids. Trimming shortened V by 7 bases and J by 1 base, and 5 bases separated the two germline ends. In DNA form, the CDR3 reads TGTGCCAGCATGAGTTCCTATAATTCACCCCTCCACTTT. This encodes CASMSSYNSPLHF.

Written as DNA, the CDR3 is TGCGCCAGCAGCCAGAACGCAGATACGCAGTATTTT. Translating it yields CASSQNADTQYF. The chain carries TRBV5-1 and TRBJ2-3; D not certain. V was pared by 4 bases and J by 4 bases, with 7 bases between. Germline V gene sequence: CDR1 SGHRS, CDR2 YFSETQ. CDR3 size: 12 residues.

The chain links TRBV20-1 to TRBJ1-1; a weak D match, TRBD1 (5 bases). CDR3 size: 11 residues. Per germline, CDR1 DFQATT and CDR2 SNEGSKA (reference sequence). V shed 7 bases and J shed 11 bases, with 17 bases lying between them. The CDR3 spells CSVRSGSLAFF. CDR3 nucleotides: TGCAGTGTACGCTCAGGGTCTCTGGCTTTCTTT.

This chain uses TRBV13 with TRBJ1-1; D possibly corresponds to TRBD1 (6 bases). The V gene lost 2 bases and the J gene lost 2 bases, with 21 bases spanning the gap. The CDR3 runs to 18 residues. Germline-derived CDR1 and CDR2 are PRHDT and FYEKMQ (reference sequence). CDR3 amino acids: CASSLKIGGSLGNTEAFF. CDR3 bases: TGTGCCAGCAGCTTAAAGATAGGGGGGAGCCTGGGAAACACTGAAGCTTTCTTT.

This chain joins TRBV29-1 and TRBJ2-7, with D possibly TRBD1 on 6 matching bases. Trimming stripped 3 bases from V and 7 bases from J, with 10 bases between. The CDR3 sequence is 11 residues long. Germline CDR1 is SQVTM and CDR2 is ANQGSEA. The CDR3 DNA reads TGCAGCGTTGACTTGGGGACAGAGCAGTACTTC. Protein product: CSVDLGTEQYF.

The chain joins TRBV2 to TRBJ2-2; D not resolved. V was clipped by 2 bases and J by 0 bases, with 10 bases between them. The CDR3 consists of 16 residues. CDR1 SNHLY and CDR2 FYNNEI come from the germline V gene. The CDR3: CASSELPVANTGELFF. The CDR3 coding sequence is TGTGCCAGCAGTGAATTGCCCGTCGCGAACACCGGGGAGCTGTTTTTT.